The entry below gives a single T cell receptor beta chain sequence along with its context. The data stem from a study of OX40 agonist ivuxolimab in advanced cancers. On the study more broadly: Of the patients, three showed partial responses, one with hepatocellular carcinoma and two with cutaneous melanoma.

This CDR3 comprises 17 residues. Per germline, CDR1 MGHRA and CDR2 YSYEKL. After removal of 0 bases from V and 3 bases from J, the junction contained 5 bases not matched to a gene. Generated by immunoSEQ multiplex PCR, the TCRdb table keeps only in-frame clones and is missing some. Of 70,000 to 100,000 clones in the sample, over 80% were seen once. Material: CD4+ or CD8+ T cells sorted from blood, obtained in a trial of the OX40 agonist ivuxolimab. The chain carries TRBV4-1 and TRBJ2-5, with 12 bases identical to TRBD2. This receptor was identified in an adult with an advanced solid tumor such as melanoma, head and neck, liver or kidney cancer. CDR3 nucleotides: TGCGCCAGCAGCCAAGATTGGACTAGCGGGATTAAAGAGACCCAGTACTTC. Encoded protein: CASSQDWTSGIKETQYF.